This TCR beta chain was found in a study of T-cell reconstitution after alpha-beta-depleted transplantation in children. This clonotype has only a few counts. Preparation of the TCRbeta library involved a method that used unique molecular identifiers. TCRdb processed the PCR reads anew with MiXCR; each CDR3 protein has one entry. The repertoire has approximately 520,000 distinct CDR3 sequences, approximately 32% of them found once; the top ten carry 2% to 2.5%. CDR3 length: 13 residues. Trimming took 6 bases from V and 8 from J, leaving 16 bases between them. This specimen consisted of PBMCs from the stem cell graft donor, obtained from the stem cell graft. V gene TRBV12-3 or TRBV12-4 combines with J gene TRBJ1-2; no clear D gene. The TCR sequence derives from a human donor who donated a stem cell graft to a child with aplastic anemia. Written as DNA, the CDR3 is TGTGCCAGCAGAACGGGCGCCACTGCAGGCTACACCTTC. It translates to CASRTGATAGYTF.